This T cell receptor beta chain was found in a study of blood T cells in healthy people across ages. Overall study findings and caveats: Significant beta diversity loss was already apparent by age around 36, declining roughly linearly.

To note about this clonotype: What it recognizes is unknown.

This CDR3 is built from 16 residues. In germline, CDR1 is KGHSH, CDR2 LQKENI. Trimming removed 4 bases from V and 5 bases from J; junction bases left unmatched: 6. For the second PCR, which ran for about 6 to 11 cycles, a sample-barcoded 5' primer and a J-beta primer mix were used. Each cDNA molecule, via a template-switch adaptor with 12 random nucleotides, was tagged. All samples yielded 2.5 million or more CDR3-containing paired-end reads. TCRdb passed the 5' RACE reads through MiXCR, listing each CDR3 protein once. The sample comprises over 1,300,000 distinct CDR3 sequences, 59% of which are singletons, and 6.5% to 8% rests with the top ten.

The source is a young man in good health. The V gene is TRBV18, the J gene TRBJ2-1; 12 positions match TRBD2. The sample consisted of blood. The CDR3 sequence is CASSRPRLAGDNEQFF. For the CDR3, the DNA is TGTGCCAGCTCACGGCCTAGACTAGCGGGGGACAATGAGCAGTTCTTC.